The 20 T cell receptor beta chains in this list originate from one sample, sequenced in a study of spatial heterogeneity in lung cancer. One entry per CDR3 protein, called by TCRdb with MiXCR from the 5' RACE reads. The sample includes about 29,000 distinct CDR3 sequences, roughly 7.2% seen only once; the top ten take almost 25%. Which antigens these TCRs recognize remains unknown. Study-level findings and limits: Tumor mutation count correlated with how many alpha and beta TCRs expanded intratumorally.

Time point in this sample: sample taken at primary tumor resection. The sequencing here drew on lung tumor tissue, taken at surgery. The receptors derive from a male donor with early-stage non-small cell lung cancer.

In its sample, this clonotype is medium-sized. V gene TRBV28 combines with J gene TRBJ2-7; D may correspond to TRBD1 or TRBD2 (5 bases each). V dropped 8 bases and J dropped 3 bases, with 17 bases sitting between them. The CDR3 spans 14 residues. Germline V gene lookup returns CDR1 MDHEN and CDR2 SYDVKM. The CDR3 DNA reads TGTGCCAGCGGTCCCGGGACCCGCGTCTACGAGCAGTACTTC. Protein sequence: CASGPGTRVYEQYF.

This clonotype has a count of ten or more. The rearrangement joins TRBV10-3 to TRBJ1-5, with D possibly matching TRBD1 (5 bases). Germline V gene data show CDR1 as ENHRY and CDR2 as SYGVKD. The ends were cut back, 4 bases at V and 3 bases at J, with 10 bases in the middle. The CDR3 covers 14 residues. DNA for the CDR3: TGTGCCATCAGTGCGGGGCAAATCAATCAGCCCCAGCATTTT. Its translation: CAISAGQINQPQHF.

This clonotype was recorded a few times. The chain combines TRBV10-1 with TRBJ2-6; D is undetermined. V lost 6 bases and J lost 2, with 2 bases in between. The germline CDR1 and CDR2 sequences are WNHNN and SYGVQD (reference sequence). CDR3 size: 12 residues. Written as DNA, the CDR3 is TGCGCCAGCAGCCCTGGGGCCAACGTCCTGACTTTC. It yields the protein CASSPGANVLTF.

The CDR3: CASSPRTTAMGEQFF. CDR3 nucleotide sequence: TGTGCCAGCAGCCCCAGGACTACCGCCATGGGTGAGCAGTTCTTC. This sequence joins TRBV7-2 and TRBJ2-1; a possible D gene is TRBD2 (6 bases). This CDR3 comprises 15 residues. Trimming shortened V by 5 bases and J by 9 bases, and 20 bases separated the two germline ends. CDR1 SGHTA and CDR2 FQGNSA come from the germline V gene.

This clonotype was counted ten times or more. The chain joins TRBV29-1 to TRBJ2-7; 7 bases match TRBD2. J gave up 6 bases and V 4 bases, and 6 bases lay outside the gene matches. CDR1 and CDR2 from the germline V gene are SQVTM and ANQGSEA. CDR3 length: 12 residues. CDR3 DNA sequence: TGCAGCGTTGGAGCTTGGGAGGGCGAGCAGTACTTC. Translating it yields CSVGAWEGEQYF.

Many counts were recorded for this clonotype. This rearrangement joins TRBV4-3 to TRBJ1-6, with D hard to call. The CDR3 has 14 residues. Trimming stripped 0 bases from V and 10 bases from J, with 10 bases between. Germline V gene lookup returns CDR1 LGHNA and CDR2 YSLEER. The CDR3 is CASSQEYGLSPLHF. CDR3 bases: TGCGCCAGCAGCCAAGAATACGGCTTATCACCCCTCCACTTT.

The rearrangement links TRBV20-1 to TRBJ2-1; 9 positions agree with TRBD2. Trimming at V came to 0 bases and at J to 2 bases, leaving 5 bases not matched to a gene. The CDR3 runs to 16 residues. Germline assignment: CDR1 DFQATT and CDR2 SNEGSKA (reference sequence). CDR3 sequence (DNA): TGCAGTGCTAGAGAAGGTAGCGGGGGACCCTACAATGAGCAGTTCTTC. Protein sequence: CSAREGSGGPYNEQFF.

The genes are TRBV11-1 and TRBJ2-7, with 10 positions matching TRBD1. CDR1 and CDR2 from the germline V gene are SGHAT and FQDESV (reference sequence). Trimming cost V 6 bases and J 1 base; bases outside gene matches: 15. The CDR3 spans 18 residues. This CDR3 reads CASSLVLDGQGDSYEQYF. Here the CDR3 DNA reads TGTGCCAGCAGTTTGGTTTTAGATGGACAGGGGGATTCCTACGAGCAGTACTTC.

This chain connects TRBV11-2 to TRBJ2-3, with D possibly being TRBD2 (6 bases). V lost 1 base, J lost 2 bases, and 13 bases lay in between. CDR1 and CDR2 from the germline V gene are SGHAT and FQNNGV. This CDR3 region has 16 residues. CDR3 in amino acids: CASSLVSLAYTDTQYF. CDR3 DNA sequence: TGTGCCAGCAGCTTAGTGTCCCTAGCGTACACAGATACGCAGTATTTT. The full variable domain, completed using reference TRBV11-2 and TRBJ2-3, is EAGVAQSPRYKIIEKRQSVAFWCNPISGHATLYWYQQILGQGPKLLIQFQNNGVVDDSQLPKDRFSAERLKGVDSTLKIQPAKLEDSAVYLCASSLVSLAYTDTQYFGPGTRLTVL.

This clonotype has a count of ten or more. This chain connects TRBV2 to TRBJ1-5, with a weak D call TRBD1 (5 bases). V shed 5 bases and J shed 3 bases, with 8 bases lying between them. Germline CDR1 SNHLY, CDR2 FYNNEI. CDR3 length: 13 residues. CDR3 DNA sequence: TGTGCCAGCAGTCGGGACTTCAATCAGCCCCAGCATTTT. Residues: CASSRDFNQPQHF.

This clonotype was seen many times. The rearrangement joins TRBV6-1 to TRBJ2-7, with 9 positions matching TRBD1. V lost 7 bases, J lost 4 bases, and 5 bases stayed unmatched. The CDR3 consists of 13 residues. Germline CDR1 MNHNS, CDR2 SASEGT. The CDR3 reads CASIDRGAYEQYF. The CDR3 DNA sequence: TGTGCCAGCATCGACAGGGGGGCGTACGAGCAGTACTTC.

This clonotype was seen only a few times. The rearrangement uses TRBV4-3 and TRBJ1-2; 7 bases line up with TRBD1. The V and J ends lost 2 bases and 6 bases, in that order; junction bases with no gene match: 3. The germline CDR1 and CDR2 sequences are LGHNA and YSLEER. This CDR3 has 13 residues. The CDR3 DNA is TGCGCCAGCAGCCAACGACAGGGTGATGGCTACACCTTC. Amino acid sequence: CASSQRQGDGYTF.

The table lists this clonotype with a few counts. V and J are TRBV7-2 and TRBJ2-5; no clear D gene. Germline loops: CDR1 SGHTA, CDR2 FQGNSA. V lost 2 bases, J lost 5 bases, and 6 bases lay in between. This CDR3 is built from 12 residues. This CDR3 reads CASSLWTETQYF. As DNA, the CDR3 is TGTGCCAGCAGCTTATGGACGGAGACCCAGTACTTC.

This clonotype came up many times. The chain employs TRBV24-1 and TRBJ2-5; D may match TRBD1 or TRBD2 (5 bases each). The CDR3 spans 13 residues. V lost 4 bases and J lost 3, with 8 bases in between. Looked up from germline, CDR1 is KGHDR and CDR2 is SFDVKD. The CDR3 sequence: CATSDGAEETQYF. CDR3 nucleotides: TGTGCCACCAGTGACGGGGCGGAAGAGACCCAGTACTTC.

Many counts were recorded for this clonotype. The V and J genes are TRBV10-3 and TRBJ1-1; no reliable D call. The CDR3 spans 15 residues. Germline V lookup: CDR1 ENHRY, CDR2 SYGVKD. Trimming shortened V by 2 bases and J by 1 base, and 11 bases separated the two germline ends. The CDR3 spells CAISESIETNTEAFF. CDR3 DNA: TGTGCCATCAGTGAGAGTATAGAAACGAACACTGAAGCTTTCTTT.

The sample holds many counts of this clonotype. The V gene is TRBV5-1, the J gene TRBJ2-7; 10 bases line up with TRBD2. Germline values: CDR1 SGHRS, CDR2 YFSETQ. The CDR3 loop spans 15 amino acids. Unmatched junction bases numbered 7, after V lost 1 base and J lost 6 bases. CDR3 in amino acids: CASSLLAGALSEQYF. CDR3 bases: TGCGCCAGCAGCTTGCTAGCGGGGGCTTTGAGCGAGCAGTACTTC.

This clonotype has a count of ten or more. V usage is TRBV11-2 and J usage is TRBJ2-7; D gene ambiguous. This CDR3 spans 13 amino acids. Trimming removed 1 base from V and 2 bases from J, with 6 bases in between. Germline V gene lookup returns CDR1 SGHAT and CDR2 FQNNGV. CDR3 bases: TGTGCCAGCAGCTTAGGATTAGCCTACGAGCAGTACTTC. This sequence encodes CASSLGLAYEQYF.

This clonotype was detected many times. The V call is TRBV28, the J call TRBJ2-1; tentatively, D is TRBD2 (5 bases). CDR1 is MDHEN, CDR2 SYDVKM, per germline. V was pared by 5 bases and J by 6 bases, with 20 bases between. The CDR3 contains 16 residues. DNA of the CDR3: TGTGCCAGCAGTCCTCCAGGTAGCGTGAACTTCAATGAGCAGTTCTTC. Translating gives CASSPPGSVNFNEQFF.

Only a few counts were recorded for this clonotype. The chain has TRBV20-1 and TRBJ2-4; no reliable D call. Germline V gene sequence: CDR1 DFQATT, CDR2 SNEGSKA (reference sequence). CDR3 length: 14 amino acids. Trimming took 0 bases from V and 0 from J, leaving 6 bases between them. The CDR3 DNA reads as TGCAGTGCTAGAGAGACCCTAGCCAAAAACATTCAGTACTTC. It encodes CSARETLAKNIQYF.

This clonotype has at least ten counts. The chain joins TRBV20-1 to TRBJ1-4; 7 bases map to TRBD1. The CDR3 consists of 13 residues. The V and J ends lost 2 bases and 5 bases, in that order; junction bases with no gene match: 2. The germline CDR1 and CDR2 sequences are DFQATT and SNEGSKA (reference sequence). The CDR3 DNA reads TGCAGTGCTAGATCAGGGGGGAATGAAAAACTGTTTTTT. It translates to CSARSGGNEKLFF.